One sample yielded the 4 T cell receptor beta chains listed below, sequenced in a study of spatial heterogeneity in lung cancer (dated by TCRdb to between 2018 and 2021). The intended sense of this specimen's time point label: sample taken at primary tumor resection. Library preparation used 5' RACE. Data came from a NextSeq 500. In-frame beta chains were kept once TCRdb had trimmed the public reads at Q25 with fastp and called clones with MiXCR. Entries are consolidated by CDR3 protein sequence, retaining the most common genes and DNA. This sample is represented by roughly 48,000 distinct CDR3 sequences; about 5.8% of them were singletons. The top ten clones comprise 8.5% to 14% of the sample. The sequenced sample was PBMCs, obtained at surgery. Every receptor here comes from a male donor with early-stage non-small cell lung cancer.

This clonotype was recorded many times. The gene calls are TRBV20-1 and TRBJ2-5; unclear D gene. V lost 0 bases, J lost 7 bases, and 6 bases lay in between. In germline, CDR1 is DFQATT, CDR2 SNEGSKA (reference sequence). This CDR3 has 11 amino acids. This CDR3 is CSARDKGTQYF. The CDR3 nucleotides read TGCAGTGCTAGAGATAAAGGGACCCAGTACTTC.

This clonotype was seen only a few times. CDR3: CASSLVGLVVEQYF. As DNA, the CDR3 is TGTGCCAGCAGCTTGGTGGGTCTAGTGGTCGAGCAGTACTTC. The chain couples TRBV5-8 to TRBJ2-7, with D unresolved. This CDR3 is 14 amino acids long. V lost 0 bases to trimming and J lost 6 bases, with 13 bases between them. Germline V CDR1 and CDR2: SGHTS, YDEGEE.

This clonotype was seen many times. The V gene is TRBV5-1, the J gene TRBJ2-7; weak D call: TRBD1 (5 bases). The CDR3 is made up of 14 amino acids. Deletions cut 2 bases from V and 4 bases from J, with 13 bases between. Looked up from germline, CDR1 is SGHRS and CDR2 is YFSETQ. This CDR3 reads CASSFGRVAYEQYF. DNA of the CDR3: TGCGCCAGCAGCTTTGGCAGGGTGGCGTACGAGCAGTACTTC.

This clonotype was counted many times. The V call is TRBV12-3 or TRBV12-4, the J call TRBJ1-1; D gene unclear. Trimming removed 3 bases from V and 1 base from J, with 3 bases in between. The CDR3 contains 12 residues. CDR3 protein: CASSLGNTEAFF. As DNA, the CDR3 is TGTGCCAGCAGTTTGGGGAACACTGAAGCTTTCTTT.